The 20 T cell receptor beta chains presented below share a single source sample, sequenced in a study of CDR3 diversity in severe acne. Each CDR3 protein is one row after TCRdb ran MiXCR on the PCR reads. The sample holds approximately 77,000 distinct CDR3 sequences, around 47% seen once. Sequencing used blood. The receptors were gathered from a male donor with severe acne vulgaris.

This clonotype was counted many times. This sequence joins TRBV28 and TRBJ1-2; D is uncertain. Germline loops: CDR1 MDHEN, CDR2 SYDVKM. This CDR3 region has 14 residues. The germline V and J ends were trimmed by 10 bases and 4 bases, with 19 bases remaining between them. In DNA, the CDR3 is TGTGCCACCCCTGGGGAGGTTGTCGCCTATGGCTACACCTTC. Amino acids: CATPGEVVAYGYTF.

At least ten counts were recorded for this clonotype. This sequence joins TRBV5-1 and TRBJ2-1, with a tentative D call TRBD1 (5 bases). Germline V gene data show CDR1 as SGHRS and CDR2 as YFSETQ. V gave up 1 base and J gave up 0 bases, with 11 bases separating them. CDR3 length: 16 residues. The CDR3 DNA reads TGCGCCAGCAGCTTGTTTACAGGTAGCTCCTACAATGAGCAGTTCTTC. Its translation: CASSLFTGSSYNEQFF.

By sample share, this clonotype is medium-sized (0.01 to 0.1%). The chain combines TRBV7-8 with TRBJ2-7, with TRBD2 matching 12 bases. Germline CDR1 reads SGHVS; CDR2 reads FQNEAQ. The CDR3 totals 15 residues. Trimming removed 4 bases from V and 4 bases from J; junction bases left unmatched: 5. CDR3 sequence reads: CASSSLAGGVYEQYF. The CDR3 DNA sequence: TGTGCCAGCAGCTCCCTAGCGGGAGGGGTATACGAGCAGTACTTC.

The chain joins TRBV20-1 to TRBJ2-7; weak D call: TRBD2 (6 bases). Germline CDR1 reads DFQATT; CDR2 reads SNEGSKA (reference sequence). The CDR3 loop spans 16 amino acids. Trimming cost V 4 bases and J 0 bases, with 19 bases left between them. CDR3 DNA: TGCAGTGCTATTAGGTCCGGGACTGGGGACTCCTACGAGCAGTACTTC. The encoded protein is CSAIRSGTGDSYEQYF.

Turning to this clonotype: A much larger clone is a single base away; this may be a read error. The chain couples TRBV12-3 or TRBV12-4 to TRBJ2-1, with 7 positions matching TRBD1. This CDR3 has 13 amino acids. The CDR3 DNA follows: TGTGTCACCGGGGACAGCCCTTACAATGAGCAGTTCTTC. Encoded protein: CVTGDSPYNEQFF.

Only a few counts were recorded for this clonotype. V usage is TRBV7-9 and J usage is TRBJ2-2, with 12 bases fitting TRBD2. Per the germline V gene, CDR1 is SEHNR and CDR2 is FQNEAQ (reference sequence). V dropped 6 bases and J dropped 1; count of bases not matched to a gene: 6. CDR3 size: 17 residues. The CDR3 reads CASSSPTSGRNTGELFF. The CDR3 DNA is TGTGCCAGCAGTTCCCCGACTAGCGGGAGGAACACCGGGGAGCTGTTTTTT.

This clonotype was detected a few times. V and J are TRBV4-1 and TRBJ2-7; D is ambiguous. V shed 1 base and J shed 2 bases, with 18 bases lying between them. This CDR3 has 17 residues. CDR1 and CDR2 (germline): MGHRA, YSYEKL. As DNA, the CDR3 is TGCGCCAGCAGCCAAGTCCCGGACCCTTTAGCAGCCTACGAGCAGTACTTC. Its translation: CASSQVPDPLAAYEQYF.

The rearrangement links TRBV7-9 to TRBJ1-2; D may be TRBD1 (5 bases). Germline CDR1 reads SEHNR; CDR2 reads FQNEAQ (reference sequence). V was shortened by 7 bases and J by 8 bases, with 20 bases between the two germline ends. This CDR3 region has 14 residues. The CDR3 region has the DNA TGTGCCAGCACAAATGGGACCTTAGCTCTAGGCTACACCTTC. Residues: CASTNGTLALGYTF. The entire variable domain, with the rest obtained from reference TRBV7-9 and TRBJ1-2, is as follows: DTGVSQNPRHKITKRGQNVTFRCDPISEHNRLYWYRQTLGQGPEFLTYFQNEAQLEKSRLLSDRFSAERPKGSFSTLEIQRTEQGDSAMYLCASTNGTLALGYTFGSGTRLTVV.

V usage is TRBV20-1 and J usage is TRBJ2-7; D uncertain. Trimming pared 3 bases from V and 4 bases from J, leaving 13 bases between. The CDR3 is made up of 13 amino acids. Germline V gives CDR1 DFQATT, CDR2 SNEGSKA (reference sequence). CDR3 nucleotide sequence: TGCAGTGCTAGGCGGAGATCGGAATACGAGCAGTACTTC. Translation gives CSARRRSEYEQYF.

A word on this clonotype: A clone one base away is much larger, so this may be a read error. The chain couples TRBV10-3 to TRBJ2-1, with 10 bases matching TRBD2. J was trimmed by 7 bases and V by 11 bases; bases with no gene match: 8. CDR1 and CDR2 from the germline V gene are ENHRY and SYGVKD. The CDR3 is 13 residues long. DNA for the CDR3: TGTGCCGTGGGAGCGGGAGGGTTGAATGAGCAGTTCTTC. Its translation is CAVGAGGLNEQFF.

Details on this clonotype: A read error may be the cause here, since a much bigger clone is one base away. The rearrangement uses TRBV9 and TRBJ2-3; 7 nucleotides align to TRBD2. V lost 1 base and J lost 8; bases outside the gene matches: 13. Germline CDR1 SGDLS, CDR2 YYNGEE. This CDR3 is 16 amino acids long. The CDR3 reads CASSVTGTMVGSTQYF. In DNA, the CDR3 is TGTGCCAGCAGCGTAACCGGGACTATGGTGGGGAGTACGCAGTATTTT. The variable domain in full, with the rest retrieved from reference TRBV9 and TRBJ2-3, is DSGVTQTPKHLITATGQRVTLRCSPRSGDLSVYWYQQSLDQGLQFLIQYYNGEERAKGNILERFSAQQFPDLHSELNLSSLELGDSALYFCASSVTGTMVGSTQYFGPGTRLTVL.

Turning to this clonotype: A much larger clone differs by one base, so this may be a read error. The J gene is TRBJ2-1, the V gene TRBV19; 8 bases fit TRBD1. CDR1 LNHDA and CDR2 SQIVND come from the germline V gene (reference sequence). CDR3 length equals 15 residues. CDR3 nucleotides: TGTGCCAGTAGTACAGGGGGCGGCTCCTACGATGAGCAGTTCTTC. Its translation: CASSTGGGSYDEQFF.

J is TRBJ2-2 and V is TRBV7-9; perhaps TRBD2 as D (6 bases). The CDR3 length is 19 residues. Trimming cost V 4 bases and J 3 bases, with 24 bases left between them. Germline CDR1 SEHNR, CDR2 FQNEAQ (reference sequence). This CDR3 is CASSSSKEGLPDDTGELFF. The CDR3 nucleotides read TGTGCCAGCAGCTCCTCCAAGGAGGGCCTTCCGGATGACACCGGGGAGCTGTTTTTT. The full variable domain, rest sourced from reference TRBV7-9 and TRBJ2-2, is DTGVSQNPRHKITKRGQNVTFRCDPISEHNRLYWYRQTLGQGPEFLTYFQNEAQLEKSRLLSDRFSAERPKGSFSTLEIQRTEQGDSAMYLCASSSSKEGLPDDTGELFFGEGSRLTVL.

The J gene is TRBJ1-2, the V gene TRBV29-1; D is possibly TRBD1 (5 bases). From germline, CDR1 is SQVTM and CDR2 ANQGSEA. The CDR3 has 14 residues. The ends were cut back, 0 bases at V and 3 bases at J, with 11 bases in the middle. The CDR3 DNA follows: TGCAGCGTTGAAGAGGGCAGGGAGGACTATGGCTACACCTTC. Residues: CSVEEGREDYGYTF.

The CDR3 region is CASSPRTSGDNEQFF. The DNA of the CDR3 is TGTGCCAGCAGCCCCCGGACTAGCGGAGACAATGAGCAGTTCTTC. V is TRBV11-2 and J is TRBJ2-1; 10 nucleotides match TRBD2. Per germline, CDR1 SGHAT and CDR2 FQNNGV. Trimming removed 5 bases from V and 5 bases from J; junction bases left unmatched: 6. The CDR3 consists of 15 residues. Full variable domain (outside the CDR3, taken from reference TRBV11-2 and TRBJ2-1): EAGVAQSPRYKIIEKRQSVAFWCNPISGHATLYWYQQILGQGPKLLIQFQNNGVVDDSQLPKDRFSAERLKGVDSTLKIQPAKLEDSAVYLCASSPRTSGDNEQFFGPGTRLTVL.

This chain connects TRBV5-6 to TRBJ2-7; possibly TRBD1 or TRBD2 for D (6 bases each). Trimming shortened V by 5 bases and J by 9 bases, and 24 bases separated the two germline ends. CDR1 SGHDT and CDR2 YYEEEE come from the germline V gene. This CDR3 contains 15 residues. This CDR3 reads CASRNGGGPAVGQYV. CDR3 DNA: TGTGCCAGCAGGAACGGAGGGGGACCAGCGGTCGGGCAGTACGTC.

This clonotype was seen only once. This may come from a read error, since a much larger clone is one base off. The V call is TRBV19, the J call TRBJ2-7, with a weak D call TRBD2 (5 bases). The CDR3 covers 15 residues. CDR1 LNHDA and CDR2 SQIVND come from the germline V gene (reference sequence). Trimming shortened V by 5 bases and J by 2 bases, and 16 bases separated the two germline ends. CDR3 nucleotide sequence: TGTGCCAGTAGTTTTGGAAGGGCCGGGGCCTACGAGCAGTACTTC. It encodes CASSFGRAGAYEQYF. Based on the CDR3 plus reference TRBV19 and TRBJ2-7, the full variable domain is DGGITQSPKYLFRKEGQNVTLSCEQNLNHDAMYWYRQDPGQGLRLIYYSQIVNDFQKGDIAEGYSVSREKKESFPLTVTSAQKNPTAFYLCASSFGRAGAYEQYFGPGTRLTVT.

This clonotype was observed once. V usage is TRBV5-4 and J usage is TRBJ2-3; TRBD2 matches 10 bases. Germline V gives CDR1 SGHNT, CDR2 YYREEE (reference sequence). The V segment lost 4 bases and the J segment 3 bases; nucleotides outside the gene matches: 20. This CDR3 has 20 amino acids. The chain's CDR3 is CASSVEGSSGRFETTDTQYF. The CDR3 region has the DNA TGTGCCAGCAGCGTTGAAGGTTCTAGCGGGAGATTCGAGACTACAGATACGCAGTATTTT.

Comment on this clonotype: A much larger clone is a single base away; this may be a read error. The V gene is TRBV20-1, the J gene TRBJ2-7; 9 bases line up with TRBD2. The germline V gene has CDR1 DFQATT and CDR2 SNEGSKA (reference sequence). The V and J ends lost 0 bases and 7 bases, in that order; junction bases with no gene match: 19. The CDR3 contains 18 residues. DNA for the CDR3: TGCAGTGCTAGAGATCCCACTAGCGGGTATAGCTCCTACAATGAGCAGTACTTC. Translated: CSARDPTSGYSSYNEQYF.

The sample holds one count of this clonotype. The chain carries TRBV29-1 and TRBJ2-5; D not certain. The CDR3 extends over 13 amino acids. Germline V gene lookup returns CDR1 SQVTM and CDR2 ANQGSEA. Trimming removed 1 base from V and 5 bases from J, with 11 bases in between. The CDR3 DNA reads as TGCAGCGTTGAAGTTAGTGAGTGGGAGACCCAGTACTTC. Translated, it gives CSVEVSEWETQYF. Complete variable domain (other parts from reference TRBV29-1 and TRBJ2-5): SAVISQKPSRDICQRGTSLTIQCQVDSQVTMMFWYRQQPGQSLTLIATANQGSEATYESGFVIDKFPISRPNLTFSTLTVSNMSPEDSSIYLCSVEVSEWETQYFGPGTRLLVL.